These 18 T cell receptor beta chains share one sample of origin, sequenced in a study of blood T cell repertoires in COVID-19. Profiled with immunoSEQ multiplex PCR; TCRdb holds only in-frame clones, not every one. Seen here are around 220,000 clones, 70% to 90% observed once, and the top ten hold over 7%. Sequencing input: PBMCs or T cells enriched from blood (not recorded which). These receptors were obtained from a woman aged 35 to 49 with acute COVID-19.

The CDR3 nucleotides read TGTGCCAGCAGCTTCGGGACTCCCTCAGTCTACGAGCAGTACTTC. Amino acid sequence: CASSFGTPSVYEQYF. The rearrangement links TRBV7-2 to TRBJ2-7; a weak D match, TRBD2 (6 bases). The CDR3 consists of 15 residues. Germline CDR1 and CDR2: SGHTA and FQGNSA. Trimming cost V 3 bases and J 3 bases, with 15 bases left between them.

The CDR3 coding sequence is TGTGCCAGTAGACAAAACCGAGGGGAGACCCAGTACTTC. It is translated as CASRQNRGETQYF. The genes are TRBV19 and TRBJ2-5; TRBD2 is a possible D gene (5 bases). CDR3 length: 13 residues. V lost 6 bases and J lost 5, with 13 bases in between. Germline lookup yields CDR1 LNHDA and CDR2 SQIVND (reference sequence).

Concerning this clone itself: This same CDR3 is encoded by further DNA sequences in the sample. The chain recombines TRBV9 with TRBJ2-7; no firm D call. The CDR3 loop spans 14 amino acids. The germline gives CDR1 SGDLS, CDR2 YYNGEE. The V and J ends lost 0 bases and 0 bases respectively, with 7 bases between them. The CDR3 spells CASSVVPSSYEQYF. The CDR3 DNA sequence: TGTGCCAGCAGCGTAGTCCCTAGCTCCTACGAGCAGTACTTC.

The chain joins TRBV7-8 to TRBJ1-1; tentative D call: TRBD1 (5 bases). The V and J ends lost 3 bases and 4 bases respectively, with 9 bases between them. The germline V gene has CDR1 SGHVS and CDR2 FQNEAQ. The CDR3 consists of 13 residues. In DNA form, the CDR3 reads TGTGCCAGCAGCTTTGGGGGGATCACTGAAGCTTTCTTT. It encodes CASSFGGITEAFF.

This sequence joins TRBV7-3 and TRBJ2-3; D is possibly TRBD1 (7 bases). The CDR3 is 15 residues long. Per germline, CDR1 SGHTA and CDR2 FQGTGA. Trimming took 3 bases from V and 3 from J, leaving 13 bases between them. The CDR3 DNA reads TGTGCCAGCAGCTTTGCGGCAGGGGGGACAGATACGCAGTATTTT. Encoded protein: CASSFAAGGTDTQYF.

This clone has only a few counts. CDR3 sequence (DNA): TGTGCCAGCAGCACCTACCGGGACAGGGGGCGACTAGCGGGGGGCCCCACCGGGGAGCTGTTTTTT. Encoded protein: CASSTYRDRGRLAGGPTGELFF. This rearrangement joins TRBV9 to TRBJ2-2; weak D call: TRBD2 (13 bases). The CDR3 sequence is 22 residues long. V dropped 4 bases and J dropped 4 bases, with 35 bases sitting between them. The germline CDR1 and CDR2 sequences are SGDLS and YYNGEE.

The chain is built from TRBV14 and TRBJ2-1, with 12 bases identical to TRBD1. This CDR3 is 17 amino acids long. Germline loops: CDR1 SGHDN, CDR2 FVKESK. V dropped 0 bases and J dropped 8; count of bases not matched to a gene: 8. The CDR3 loop is CASSQENGTGGRDEQFF. CDR3 DNA sequence: TGTGCCAGCAGCCAAGAAAACGGGACAGGGGGCAGGGATGAGCAGTTCTTC.

V and J are TRBV25-1 and TRBJ2-1; 12 positions agree with TRBD2. CDR1 is MGHDK, CDR2 SYGVNS, per germline. The CDR3 consists of 15 residues. With V trimmed by 5 bases and J by 9 bases, 8 bases remained unmatched. CDR3 in DNA: TGTGCCAGCAGTCCTAGTATGGGACTAGCGGGTGAGCAGTTCTTC. Translated: CASSPSMGLAGEQFF.

This clone appeared once. The chain uses TRBV11-3 and TRBJ2-3, with 8 bases that match TRBD1. Germline CDR1 reads SGHNT; CDR2 reads YENEEA. After removal of 1 base from V and 6 bases from J, the junction contained 12 bases not matched to a gene. The CDR3 consists of 17 residues. CDR3 nucleotides: TGTGCCAGCAGCTTAGCCTTCGCAGGGGGCTTAAGGGATACGCAGTATTTT. Translation: CASSLAFAGGLRDTQYF.

This clone appeared once. This sequence joins TRBV19 and TRBJ2-7, with 7 bases fitting TRBD1. J lost 2 bases, V lost 3 bases, and 4 bases had no gene match. The CDR3 sequence is 14 residues long. CDR1 is LNHDA and CDR2 is SQIVND in the germline V gene (reference sequence). The CDR3, as DNA: TGTGCCAGTAGTATCGGACAGGTAACCTACGAGCAGTACTTC. Encoded protein: CASSIGQVTYEQYF. Combining the CDR3 with reference TRBV19 and TRBJ2-7 gives the whole variable domain DGGITQSPKYLFRKEGQNVTLSCEQNLNHDAMYWYRQDPGQGLRLIYYSQIVNDFQKGDIAEGYSVSREKKESFPLTVTSAQKNPTAFYLCASSIGQVTYEQYFGPGTRLTVT.

This chain uses TRBV6-5 with TRBJ2-2; 12 bases map to TRBD2. Germline CDR1 MNHEY, CDR2 SVGAGI. CDR3 length equals 16 residues. V gave up 2 bases and J gave up 6 bases; unmatched junction bases: 4. In DNA form, the CDR3 reads TGTGCCAGCAGTTACGGACTAGCGGGAATTTCCGGGGAGCTGTTTTTT. Its translation: CASSYGLAGISGELFF.

The gene calls are TRBV27 and TRBJ2-7, with D possibly being TRBD2 (5 bases). The CDR3 totals 13 residues. CDR1 MNHEY and CDR2 SMNVEV come from the germline V gene (reference sequence). Trimming removed 3 bases from V and 4 bases from J, with 10 bases in between. DNA for the CDR3: TGTGCCAGCAGTTTCTCAGGAGGATACGAGCAGTACTTC. Its protein product is CASSFSGGYEQYF.

This chain links TRBV5-4 with TRBJ1-1; tentatively, D is TRBD1 (6 bases). CDR1 SGHNT and CDR2 YYREEE come from the germline V gene (reference sequence). V lost 3 bases to trimming and J lost 8 bases, with 11 bases between them. CDR3 length: 12 residues. CDR3 bases: TGTGCCAGCAGCTCGACCGGGACAGAAGCTTTCTTT. This sequence encodes CASSSTGTEAFF.

This clone occurred once. This sequence joins TRBV7-3 and TRBJ2-7; 9 bases align to TRBD1. CDR1 is SGHTA and CDR2 is FQGTGA in the germline V gene. Trimming removed 4 bases from V and 0 bases from J; junction bases left unmatched: 4. The CDR3 length is 15 residues. The CDR3 nucleotides read TGTGCCAGCAGCTCGACAGGGGGTCGCTCCTACGAGCAGTACTTC. Its translation is CASSSTGGRSYEQYF.

This CDR3 reads CASRATPRGSDEKLFF. CDR3 sequence (DNA): TGCGCCAGCAGGGCTACCCCCAGGGGGTCCGATGAAAAACTGTTTTTT. The chain combines TRBV5-1 with TRBJ1-4; 7 bases align to TRBD1. The germline V gene has CDR1 SGHRS and CDR2 YFSETQ. The CDR3 extends over 16 amino acids. The ends lost 5 bases at V and 6 bases at J; junction bases unmatched: 13.

V gene TRBV6-1 combines with J gene TRBJ2-2; D is ambiguous. V lost 3 bases and J 7 bases, leaving 9 bases between the germline ends. Per the germline V gene, CDR1 is MNHNS and CDR2 is SASEGT. This CDR3 comprises 13 residues. The CDR3 DNA sequence: TGTGCCAGCAGTGATTACGAGTTCGGGGAGCTGTTTTTT. Residues: CASSDYEFGELFF.

This clone has only a few counts. The V gene is TRBV7-8, the J gene TRBJ2-3; D is uncertain. V lost 5 bases, J lost 7 bases, and 7 bases lay in between. This CDR3 has 11 residues. Germline lookup yields CDR1 SGHVS and CDR2 FQNEAQ. The CDR3 bases are TGTGCCAGCAGCCGCGAGAATACGCAGTATTTT. Its protein is CASSRENTQYF.

V gene TRBV7-9 combines with J gene TRBJ1-4; TRBD1 is a possible D gene (5 bases). The CDR3 is 14 residues long. CDR1 SEHNR and CDR2 FQNEAQ come from the germline V gene (reference sequence). V dropped 3 bases and J dropped 3 bases, with 8 bases sitting between them. The CDR3: CASSFLGANEKLFF. The DNA for the CDR3 is TGTGCCAGCAGCTTCTTAGGGGCTAATGAAAAACTGTTTTTT.